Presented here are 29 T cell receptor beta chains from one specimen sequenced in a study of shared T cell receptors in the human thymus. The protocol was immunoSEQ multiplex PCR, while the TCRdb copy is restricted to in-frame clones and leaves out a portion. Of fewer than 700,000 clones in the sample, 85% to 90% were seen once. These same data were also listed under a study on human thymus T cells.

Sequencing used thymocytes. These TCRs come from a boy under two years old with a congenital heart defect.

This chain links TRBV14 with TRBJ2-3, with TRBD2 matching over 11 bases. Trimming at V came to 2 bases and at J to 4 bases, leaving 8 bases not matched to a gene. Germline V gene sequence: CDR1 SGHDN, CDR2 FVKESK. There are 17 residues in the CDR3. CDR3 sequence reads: CASSQPVAGGPPDTQYF. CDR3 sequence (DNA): TGTGCCAGCAGCCAACCGGTAGCGGGAGGGCCCCCAGATACGCAGTATTTT.

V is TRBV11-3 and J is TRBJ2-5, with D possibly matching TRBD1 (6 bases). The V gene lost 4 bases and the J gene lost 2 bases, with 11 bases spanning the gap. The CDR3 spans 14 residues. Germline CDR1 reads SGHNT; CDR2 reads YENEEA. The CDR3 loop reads CASSSDRPQETQYF. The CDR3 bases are TGTGCCAGCAGCTCAGACAGGCCTCAAGAGACCCAGTACTTC.

The CDR3 here is CASSQGQARDGYTF. In DNA form, the CDR3 reads TGCGCCAGCAGCCAGGGACAGGCTCGGGATGGCTACACCTTC. This chain connects TRBV4-3 to TRBJ1-2; 8 bases are shared with TRBD1. CDR3 length: 14 residues. The germline CDR1 and CDR2 sequences are LGHNA and YSLEER. Losses at the gene ends were 3 bases for V and 6 bases for J; bases not matched to a gene: 6.

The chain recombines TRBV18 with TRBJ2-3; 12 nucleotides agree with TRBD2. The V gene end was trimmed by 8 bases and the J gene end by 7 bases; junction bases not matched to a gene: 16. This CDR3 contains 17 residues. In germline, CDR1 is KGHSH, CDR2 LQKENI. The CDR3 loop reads CASILPLAGGPLYTQYF. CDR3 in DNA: TGTGCCAGCATTTTACCTCTAGCGGGAGGGCCGCTCTATACGCAGTATTTT.

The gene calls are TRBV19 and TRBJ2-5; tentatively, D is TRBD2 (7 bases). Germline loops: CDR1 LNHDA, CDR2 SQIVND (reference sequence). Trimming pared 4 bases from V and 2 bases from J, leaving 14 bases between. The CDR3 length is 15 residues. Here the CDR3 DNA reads TGTGCCAGTAGTACCTTCGGGGGGCGGCAAGAGACCCAGTACTTC. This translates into CASSTFGGRQETQYF.

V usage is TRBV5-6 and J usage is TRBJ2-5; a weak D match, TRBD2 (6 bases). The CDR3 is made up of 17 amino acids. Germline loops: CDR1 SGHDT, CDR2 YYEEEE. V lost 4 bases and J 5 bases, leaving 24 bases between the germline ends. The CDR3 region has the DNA TGTGCCAGCAGCCATAATAGGATCCGGGACTCACATGAGACCCAGTACTTC. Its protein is CASSHNRIRDSHETQYF.

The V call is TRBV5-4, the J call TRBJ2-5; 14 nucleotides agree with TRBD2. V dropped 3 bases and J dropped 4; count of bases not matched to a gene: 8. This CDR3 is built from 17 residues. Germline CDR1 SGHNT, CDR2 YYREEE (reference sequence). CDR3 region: CASSSGLAGEWGETQYF. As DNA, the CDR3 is TGTGCCAGCAGCTCGGGACTAGCGGGAGAATGGGGAGAGACCCAGTACTTC.

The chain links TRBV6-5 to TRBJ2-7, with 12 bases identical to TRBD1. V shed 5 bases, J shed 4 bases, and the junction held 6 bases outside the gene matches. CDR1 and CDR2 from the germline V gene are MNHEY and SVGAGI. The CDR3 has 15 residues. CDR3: CASSTGTGGQYEQYF. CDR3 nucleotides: TGTGCCAGCAGTACCGGGACAGGGGGCCAGTACGAGCAGTACTTC.

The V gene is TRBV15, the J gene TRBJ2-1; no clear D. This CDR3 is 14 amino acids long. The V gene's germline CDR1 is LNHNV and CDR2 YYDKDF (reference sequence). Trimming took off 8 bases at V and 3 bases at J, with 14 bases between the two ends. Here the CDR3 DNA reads TGTGCCACCGGAGTCCCGGTCATCTACAATGAGCAGTTCTTC. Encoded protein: CATGVPVIYNEQFF.

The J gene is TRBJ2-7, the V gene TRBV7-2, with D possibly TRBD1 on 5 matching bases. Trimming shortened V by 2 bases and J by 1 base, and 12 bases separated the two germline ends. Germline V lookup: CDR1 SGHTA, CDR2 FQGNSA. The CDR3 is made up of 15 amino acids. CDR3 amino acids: CASSLFADKSYEQYF. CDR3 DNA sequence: TGTGCCAGCAGCTTATTCGCGGACAAGTCCTACGAGCAGTACTTC. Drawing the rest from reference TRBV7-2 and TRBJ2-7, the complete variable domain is GAGVSQSPSNKVTEKGKDVELRCDPISGHTALYWYRQSLGQGLEFLIYFQGNSAPDKSGLPSDRFSAERTGGSVSTLTIQRTQQEDSAVYLCASSLFADKSYEQYFGPGTRLTVT.

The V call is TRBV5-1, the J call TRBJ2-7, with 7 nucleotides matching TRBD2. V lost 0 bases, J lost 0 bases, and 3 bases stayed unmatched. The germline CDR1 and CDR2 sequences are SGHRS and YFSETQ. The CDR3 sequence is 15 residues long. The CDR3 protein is CASSLEPGGSYEQYF. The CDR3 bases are TGCGCCAGCAGCTTGGAGCCGGGAGGCTCCTACGAGCAGTACTTC.

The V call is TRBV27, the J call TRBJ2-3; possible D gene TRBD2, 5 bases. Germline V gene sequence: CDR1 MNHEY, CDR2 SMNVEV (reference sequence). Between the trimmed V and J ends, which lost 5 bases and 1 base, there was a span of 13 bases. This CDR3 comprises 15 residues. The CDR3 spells CASSEAERGTDTQYF. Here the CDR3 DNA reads TGTGCCAGCAGTGAAGCGGAGAGGGGCACAGATACGCAGTATTTT.

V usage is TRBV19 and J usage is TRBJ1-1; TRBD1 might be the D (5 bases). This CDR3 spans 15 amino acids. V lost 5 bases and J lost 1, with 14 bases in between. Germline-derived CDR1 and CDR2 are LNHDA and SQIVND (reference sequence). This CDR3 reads CASSPTGVGNTEAFF. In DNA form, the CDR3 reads TGTGCCAGTAGTCCCACGGGGGTAGGGAACACTGAAGCTTTCTTT.

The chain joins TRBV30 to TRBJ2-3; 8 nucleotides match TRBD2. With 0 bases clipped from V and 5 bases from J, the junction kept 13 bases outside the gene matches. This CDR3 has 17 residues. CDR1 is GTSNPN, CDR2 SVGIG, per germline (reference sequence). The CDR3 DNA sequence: TGTGCCTGGAGTGTACAACTTCGGCGGGAGGAAGGAGATACGCAGTATTTT. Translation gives CAWSVQLRREEGDTQYF.

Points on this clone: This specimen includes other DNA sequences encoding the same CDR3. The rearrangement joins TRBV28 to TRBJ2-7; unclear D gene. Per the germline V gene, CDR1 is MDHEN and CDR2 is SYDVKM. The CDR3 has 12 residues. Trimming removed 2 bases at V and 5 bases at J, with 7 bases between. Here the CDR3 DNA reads TGTGCCAGCAGTTTACGCCAGGACGAGCAGTACTTC. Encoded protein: CASSLRQDEQYF. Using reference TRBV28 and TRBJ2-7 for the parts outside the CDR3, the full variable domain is DVKVTQSSRYLVKRTGEKVFLECVQDMDHENMFWYRQDPGLGLRLIYFSYDVKMKEKGDIPEGYSVSREKKERFSLILESASTNQTSMYLCASSLRQDEQYFGPGTRLTVT.

In DNA, the CDR3 is TGTGCCAGCAGCGTAGGGGCTAGCGGGGCGTACAATGAGCAGTTCTTC. This gives the protein CASSVGASGAYNEQFF. The V call is TRBV9, the J call TRBJ2-1; 9 bases fit TRBD2. Germline V gives CDR1 SGDLS, CDR2 YYNGEE. J lost 4 bases, V lost 0 bases, and 5 bases had no gene match. CDR3 length: 16 amino acids.

This CDR3 is CAISDANNEQFF. As DNA, the CDR3 is TGTGCCATCAGTGACGCGAACAATGAGCAGTTCTTC. The genes are TRBV10-3 and TRBJ2-1, with D uncertain. The CDR3 totals 12 residues. V lost 3 bases and J lost 5, with 5 bases in between. CDR1 and CDR2 from the germline V gene are ENHRY and SYGVKD.

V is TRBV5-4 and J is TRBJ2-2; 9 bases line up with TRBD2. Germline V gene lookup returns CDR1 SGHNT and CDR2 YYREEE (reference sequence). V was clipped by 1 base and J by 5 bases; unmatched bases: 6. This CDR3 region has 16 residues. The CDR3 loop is CASSLRREGRTGELFF. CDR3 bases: TGTGCCAGCAGCTTGAGGCGGGAGGGCCGTACCGGGGAGCTGTTTTTT. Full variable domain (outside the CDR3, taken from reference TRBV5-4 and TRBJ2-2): ETGVTQSPTHLIKTRGQQVTLRCSSQSGHNTVSWYQQALGQGPQFIFQYYREEENGRGNFPPRFSGLQFPNYSSELNVNALELDDSALYLCASSLRREGRTGELFFGEGSRLTVL.

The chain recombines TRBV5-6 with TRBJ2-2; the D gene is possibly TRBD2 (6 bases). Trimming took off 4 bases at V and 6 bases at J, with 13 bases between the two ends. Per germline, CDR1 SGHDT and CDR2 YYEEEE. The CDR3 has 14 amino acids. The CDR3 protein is CASSRLGSSGELFF. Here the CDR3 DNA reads TGTGCCAGCAGCAGACTAGGTAGCTCCGGGGAGCTGTTTTTT.

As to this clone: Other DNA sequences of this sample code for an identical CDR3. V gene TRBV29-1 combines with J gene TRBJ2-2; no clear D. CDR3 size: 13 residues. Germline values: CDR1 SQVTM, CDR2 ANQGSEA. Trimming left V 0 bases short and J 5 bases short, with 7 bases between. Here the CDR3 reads CSVEDRGTGELFF. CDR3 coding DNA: TGCAGCGTTGAAGATCGAGGTACCGGGGAGCTGTTTTTT.

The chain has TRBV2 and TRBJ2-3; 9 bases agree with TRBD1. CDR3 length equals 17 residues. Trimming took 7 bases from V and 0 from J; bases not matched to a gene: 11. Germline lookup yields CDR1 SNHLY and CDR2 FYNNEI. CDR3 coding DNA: TGTGCCAGCACCCCAATTAGGACAGGGGATAGCACAGATACGCAGTATTTT. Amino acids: CASTPIRTGDSTDTQYF. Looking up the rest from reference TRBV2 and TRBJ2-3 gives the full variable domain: EPEVTQTPSHQVTQMGQEVILRCVPISNHLYFYWYRQILGQKVEFLVSFYNNEISEKSEIFDDQFSVERPDGSNFTLKIRSTKLEDSAMYFCASTPIRTGDSTDTQYFGPGTRLTVL.

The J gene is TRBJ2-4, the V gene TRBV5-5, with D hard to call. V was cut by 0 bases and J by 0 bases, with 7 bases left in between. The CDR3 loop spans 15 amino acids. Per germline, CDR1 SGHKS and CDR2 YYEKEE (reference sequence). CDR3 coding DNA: TGTGCCAGCAGCTTGGGGCACCGAGCCAAAAACATTCAGTACTTC. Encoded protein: CASSLGHRAKNIQYF. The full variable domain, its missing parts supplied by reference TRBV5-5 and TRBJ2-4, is DAGVTQSPTHLIKTRGQQVTLRCSPISGHKSVSWYQQVLGQGPQFIFQYYEKEERGRGNFPDRFSARQFPNYSSELNVNALLLGDSALYLCASSLGHRAKNIQYFGAGTRLSVL.

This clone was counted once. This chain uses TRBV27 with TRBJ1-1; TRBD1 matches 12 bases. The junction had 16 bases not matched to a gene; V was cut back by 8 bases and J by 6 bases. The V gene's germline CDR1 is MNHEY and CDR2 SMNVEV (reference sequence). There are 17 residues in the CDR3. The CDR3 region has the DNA TGTGCCAGCCTAGGACGGGACAGGGGGCGGAGGGGCCCTGAAGCTTTCTTT. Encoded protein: CASLGRDRGRRGPEAFF.

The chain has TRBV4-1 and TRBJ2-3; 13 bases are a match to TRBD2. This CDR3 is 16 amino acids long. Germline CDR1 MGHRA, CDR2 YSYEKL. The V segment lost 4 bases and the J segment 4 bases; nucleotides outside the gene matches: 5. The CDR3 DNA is TGCGCCAGCAGCCGGGGACTAGCGGGACGGGCAGATACGCAGTATTTT. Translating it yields CASSRGLAGRADTQYF.

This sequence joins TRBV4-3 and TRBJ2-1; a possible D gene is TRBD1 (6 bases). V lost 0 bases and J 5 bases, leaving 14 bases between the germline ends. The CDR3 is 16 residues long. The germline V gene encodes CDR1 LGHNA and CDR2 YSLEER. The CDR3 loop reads CASSQDQAAGDNEQFF. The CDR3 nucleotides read TGCGCCAGCAGCCAAGATCAAGCGGCAGGGGACAATGAGCAGTTCTTC.

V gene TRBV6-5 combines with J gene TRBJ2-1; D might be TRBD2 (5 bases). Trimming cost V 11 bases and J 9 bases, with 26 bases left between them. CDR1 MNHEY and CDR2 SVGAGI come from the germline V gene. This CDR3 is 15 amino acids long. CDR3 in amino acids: CAVEGPGTTRGEQFF. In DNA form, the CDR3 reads TGTGCCGTAGAAGGCCCGGGTACCACTCGGGGTGAGCAGTTCTTC.

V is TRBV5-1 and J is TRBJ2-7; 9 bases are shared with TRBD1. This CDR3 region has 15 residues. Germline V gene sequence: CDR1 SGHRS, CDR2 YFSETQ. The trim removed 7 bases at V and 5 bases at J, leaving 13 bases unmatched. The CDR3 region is CASPRSGQGINEQYF. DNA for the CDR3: TGCGCCAGCCCCAGGTCCGGACAGGGGATAAACGAGCAGTACTTC.

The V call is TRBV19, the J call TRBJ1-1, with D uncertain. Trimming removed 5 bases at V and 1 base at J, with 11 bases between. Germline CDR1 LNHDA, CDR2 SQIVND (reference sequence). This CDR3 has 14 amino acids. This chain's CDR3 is CASSREDQNTEAFF. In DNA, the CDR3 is TGTGCCAGTAGTCGGGAGGACCAGAACACTGAAGCTTTCTTT.

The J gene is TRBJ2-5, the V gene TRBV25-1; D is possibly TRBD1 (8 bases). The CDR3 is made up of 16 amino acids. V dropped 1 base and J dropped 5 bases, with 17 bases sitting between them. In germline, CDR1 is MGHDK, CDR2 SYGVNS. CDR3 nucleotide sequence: TGTGCCAGCAGTGAATTAGGCCACAGGGGGGGGGAGACCCAGTACTTC. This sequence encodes CASSELGHRGGETQYF.